This TCR beta chain is from a study of graft-versus-host responses after intestinal transplantation. CDR1 SEHNR and CDR2 FQNEAQ come from the germline V gene (reference sequence). The J segment lost 7 bases and the V segment lost 5 bases, leaving 1 base of the junction unmatched. The CDR3 runs to 14 residues. The count of this clone is one. Method: immunoSEQ multiplex PCR; TCRdb's copy keeps in-frame clones and lacks some. Of approximately 77,000 clones listed, approximately 92% are singletons. This sample comprised PBMCs, obtained 98 days after intestinal transplantation. J is TRBJ2-1 and V is TRBV7-9; TRBD2 aligns across 14 bases. The source is a human patient who received an intestinal transplant, so some T cells may come from the graft donor. In nucleotides, the CDR3 is TGTGCCAGCAGCCGGACTAGCGGGGGGAATGAGCAGTTCTTC. This encodes CASSRTSGGNEQFF.